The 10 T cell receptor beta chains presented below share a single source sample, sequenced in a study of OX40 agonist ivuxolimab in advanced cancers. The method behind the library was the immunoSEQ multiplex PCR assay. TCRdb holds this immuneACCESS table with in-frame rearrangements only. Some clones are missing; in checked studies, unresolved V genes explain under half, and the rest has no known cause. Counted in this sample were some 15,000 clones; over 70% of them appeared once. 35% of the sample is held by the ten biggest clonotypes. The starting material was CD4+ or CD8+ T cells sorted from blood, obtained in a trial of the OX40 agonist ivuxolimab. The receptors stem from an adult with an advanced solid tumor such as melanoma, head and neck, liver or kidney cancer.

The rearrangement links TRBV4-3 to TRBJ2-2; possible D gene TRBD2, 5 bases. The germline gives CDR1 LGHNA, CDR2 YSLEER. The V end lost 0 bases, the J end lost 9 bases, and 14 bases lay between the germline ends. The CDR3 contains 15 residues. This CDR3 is CASSQEWAGGRELFF. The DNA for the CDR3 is TGCGCCAGCAGCCAAGAATGGGCAGGAGGTCGGGAGCTGTTTTTT.

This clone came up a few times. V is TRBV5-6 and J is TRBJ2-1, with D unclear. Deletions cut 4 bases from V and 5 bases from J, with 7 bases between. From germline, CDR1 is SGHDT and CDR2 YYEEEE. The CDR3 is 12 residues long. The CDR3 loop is CASSGWDNEQFF. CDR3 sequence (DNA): TGTGCCAGCAGCGGGTGGGACAATGAGCAGTTCTTC.

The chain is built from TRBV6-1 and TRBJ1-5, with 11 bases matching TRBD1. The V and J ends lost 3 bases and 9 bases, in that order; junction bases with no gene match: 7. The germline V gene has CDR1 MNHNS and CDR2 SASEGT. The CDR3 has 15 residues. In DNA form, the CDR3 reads TGTGCCAGCAGTGACGGGACAGGGGGGAATTGGCCCCAGCATTTT. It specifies CASSDGTGGNWPQHF.

CDR3 DNA sequence: TGTGCCAGCAGTTATTTGGGTCCGAGAGATACGCAGTATTTT. Protein sequence: CASSYLGPRDTQYF. The rearrangement links TRBV27 to TRBJ2-3, with D unclear. In germline, CDR1 is MNHEY, CDR2 SMNVEV (reference sequence). Trimming took 4 bases from V and 5 from J, leaving 13 bases between them. CDR3 length: 14 residues.

The CDR3 bases are TGTGCCACCAGCAGGTCATCAGGGGGGCTTGAGCAGTACTTC. Its translation: CATSRSSGGLEQYF. V usage is TRBV15 and J usage is TRBJ2-7, with D possibly TRBD1 on 7 matching bases. The CDR3 contains 14 residues. V was cut by 3 bases and J by 7 bases, with 16 bases left in between. Germline V gives CDR1 LNHNV, CDR2 YYDKDF (reference sequence).

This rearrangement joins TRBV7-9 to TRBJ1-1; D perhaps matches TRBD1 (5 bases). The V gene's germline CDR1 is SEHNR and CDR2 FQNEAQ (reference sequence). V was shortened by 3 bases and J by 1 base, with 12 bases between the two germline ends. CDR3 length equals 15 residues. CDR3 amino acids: CASSFLVGENTEAFF. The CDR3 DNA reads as TGTGCCAGCAGCTTTCTAGTAGGGGAGAACACTGAAGCTTTCTTT.

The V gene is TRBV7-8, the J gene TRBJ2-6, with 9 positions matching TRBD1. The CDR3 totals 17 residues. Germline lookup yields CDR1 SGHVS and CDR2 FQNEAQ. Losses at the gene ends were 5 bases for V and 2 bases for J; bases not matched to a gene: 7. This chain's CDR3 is CASSPGQGWAGANVLTF. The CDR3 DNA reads TGTGCCAGCAGCCCGGGACAGGGTTGGGCTGGGGCCAACGTCCTGACTTTC.

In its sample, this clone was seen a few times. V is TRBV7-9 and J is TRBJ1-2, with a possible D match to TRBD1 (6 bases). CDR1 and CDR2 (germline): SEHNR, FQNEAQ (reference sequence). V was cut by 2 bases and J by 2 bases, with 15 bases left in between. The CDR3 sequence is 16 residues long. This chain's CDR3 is CASSLTGQRSNYGYTF. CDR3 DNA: TGTGCCAGCAGCTTAACTGGACAGCGTTCCAACTATGGCTACACCTTC.

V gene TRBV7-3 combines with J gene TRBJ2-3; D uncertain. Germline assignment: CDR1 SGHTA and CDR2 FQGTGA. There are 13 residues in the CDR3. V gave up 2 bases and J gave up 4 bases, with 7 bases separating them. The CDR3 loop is CASSLGDPDTQYF. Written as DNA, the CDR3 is TGTGCCAGCAGCTTAGGGGATCCAGATACGCAGTATTTT. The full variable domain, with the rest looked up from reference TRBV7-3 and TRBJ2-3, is GAGVSQTPSNKVTEKGKYVELRCDPISGHTALYWYRQSLGQGPEFLIYFQGTGAADDSGLPNDRFFAVRPEGSVSTLKIQRTERGDSAVYLCASSLGDPDTQYFGPGTRLTVL.

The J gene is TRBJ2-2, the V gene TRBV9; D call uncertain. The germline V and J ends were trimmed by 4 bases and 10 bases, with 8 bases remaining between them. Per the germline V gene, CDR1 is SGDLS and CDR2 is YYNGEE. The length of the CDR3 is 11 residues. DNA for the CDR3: TGTGCCAGCAGCCACTCCGAGGAGCTGTTTTTT. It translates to CASSHSEELFF.